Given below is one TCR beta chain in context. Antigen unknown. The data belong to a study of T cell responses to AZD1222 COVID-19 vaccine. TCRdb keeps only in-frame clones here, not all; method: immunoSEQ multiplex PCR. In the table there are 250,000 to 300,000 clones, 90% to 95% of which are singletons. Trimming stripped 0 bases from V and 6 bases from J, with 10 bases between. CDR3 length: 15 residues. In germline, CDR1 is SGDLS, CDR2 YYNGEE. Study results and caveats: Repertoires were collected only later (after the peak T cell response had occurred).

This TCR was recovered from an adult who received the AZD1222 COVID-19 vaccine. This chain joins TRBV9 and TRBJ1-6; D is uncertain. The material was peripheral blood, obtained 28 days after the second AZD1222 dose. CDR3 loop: CASSVGISLNSPLHF. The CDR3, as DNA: TGTGCCAGCAGCGTAGGAATAAGTCTTAATTCACCCCTCCACTTT.